What follows are 9 T cell receptor beta chains derived from one specimen sequenced in a study of cytomegalovirus exposure and HLA in healthy donors. The PCR employed 60 Vbeta primers together with 13 Jbeta primers. Sequencing was performed with immunoSEQ multiplex PCR; in TCRdb, only in-frame clones are kept and a portion is missing. The data hold some 200,000 clones, with around 80% observed a single time. The sequenced sample was PBMCs. The receptors come from a woman aged 18 to 35 in good health and CMV-seronegative.

CDR3 nucleotide sequence: TGTGCCAGCAGTGTAGCGGGAGGGAACACAGATACGCAGTATTTT. It translates to CASSVAGGNTDTQYF. J is TRBJ2-3 and V is TRBV2, with 11 nucleotides matching TRBD2. Losses at the gene ends were 4 bases for V and 2 bases for J; bases not matched to a gene: 2. Germline CDR1 reads SNHLY; CDR2 reads FYNNEI. The length of the CDR3 is 15 residues.

The CDR3 sequence is CASSSPIRQLNYGYTF. DNA for the CDR3: TGTGCCAGCAGTTCGCCCATTAGACAGCTTAACTATGGCTACACCTTC. This chain links TRBV28 with TRBJ1-2; D possibly corresponds to TRBD1 (5 bases). The CDR3 extends over 16 amino acids. Trimming removed 4 bases at V and 1 base at J, with 16 bases between. Looked up from germline, CDR1 is MDHEN and CDR2 is SYDVKM.

J is TRBJ1-2 and V is TRBV4-3; D is uncertain. The CDR3 consists of 15 residues. V was trimmed by 0 bases and J by 0 bases, leaving 8 bases between them. Looked up from germline, CDR1 is LGHNA and CDR2 is YSLEER. CDR3 bases: TGCGCCAGCAGCCAAGACGACACCGCTAACTATGGCTACACCTTC. Encoded protein: CASSQDDTANYGYTF.

The V and J genes are TRBV11-2 and TRBJ2-1, with 7 bases that match TRBD1. There are 15 residues in the CDR3. CDR1 and CDR2 (germline): SGHAT, FQNNGV. The trim removed 4 bases at V and 4 bases at J, leaving 7 bases unmatched. CDR3 amino acids: CASSWTGDYYNEQFF. The CDR3 DNA follows: TGTGCCAGCAGCTGGACAGGAGATTATTACAATGAGCAGTTCTTC.

J is TRBJ1-2 and V is TRBV19; D not certain. CDR1 is LNHDA, CDR2 SQIVND, per germline (reference sequence). This CDR3 has 16 amino acids. V was trimmed by 3 bases and J by 0 bases, leaving 14 bases between them. The CDR3 is CASSIDGSRTNYGYTF. The CDR3 nucleotides are TGTGCCAGTAGTATTGATGGGTCCAGGACTAACTATGGCTACACCTTC. The full variable domain, its missing parts supplied by reference TRBV19 and TRBJ1-2, is DGGITQSPKYLFRKEGQNVTLSCEQNLNHDAMYWYRQDPGQGLRLIYYSQIVNDFQKGDIAEGYSVSREKKESFPLTVTSAQKNPTAFYLCASSIDGSRTNYGYTFGSGTRLTVV.

The rearrangement joins TRBV5-8 to TRBJ2-3; the match to TRBD2 covers 9 bases. Trimming at V came to 1 base and at J to 0 bases, leaving 15 bases not matched to a gene. CDR1 and CDR2 from the germline V gene are SGHTS and YDEGEE. This CDR3 is 20 amino acids long. The CDR3 spells CASSLSWGLAGIGSTDTQYF. CDR3 nucleotides: TGTGCCAGCAGCTTGAGTTGGGGTCTAGCGGGAATCGGTAGCACAGATACGCAGTATTTT.

The rearrangement joins TRBV10-3 to TRBJ2-1; D is perhaps TRBD1 (5 bases). The CDR3 contains 14 residues. The ends were cut back, 3 bases at V and 10 bases at J, with 16 bases in the middle. Per the germline V gene, CDR1 is ENHRY and CDR2 is SYGVKD. In DNA, the CDR3 is TGTGCCATCAGTGACCTAACCCAGGGTAGCGAGCAGTTCTTC. Its translation: CAISDLTQGSEQFF.

CDR3 in amino acids: CASRYRDRKDTQYF. In DNA, the CDR3 is TGCGCCAGCAGATACCGGGACAGGAAAGATACGCAGTATTTT. The chain joins TRBV5-1 to TRBJ2-3, with TRBD1 identical over 8 bases. The CDR3 has 14 amino acids. Trimming took 5 bases from V and 5 from J; bases not matched to a gene: 7. Germline CDR1 is SGHRS and CDR2 is YFSETQ.

The J gene is TRBJ1-1, the V gene TRBV5-1; 7 bases align to TRBD1. Germline CDR1 is SGHRS and CDR2 is YFSETQ. Trimming removed 1 base from V and 2 bases from J; junction bases left unmatched: 2. The CDR3 has 14 residues. The CDR3 DNA follows: TGCGCCAGCAGCTTGACAGGGGATAACACTGAAGCTTTCTTT. This encodes CASSLTGDNTEAFF.